Following are 28 T cell receptor beta chains from one sample sequenced in a study of cytotoxic CD8 clonotypes in ibrutinib-treated CLL. Only in-frame clones appear in the TCRdb table, and some are missing; sequencing was by immunoSEQ multiplex PCR. The data show roughly 130,000 clones, 79% seen once. The sample here was PBMCs, taken after 12 months of ibrutinib treatment. The receptors come from a human donor with chronic lymphocytic leukemia.

CDR3 protein: CASSVGSAVYIYNEQFF. DNA of the CDR3: TGTGCCAGCAGCGTAGGTTCTGCGGTGTATATATACAATGAGCAGTTCTTC. This rearrangement joins TRBV9 to TRBJ2-1; D is uncertain. The CDR3 is made up of 17 amino acids. Per the germline V gene, CDR1 is SGDLS and CDR2 is YYNGEE. Trimming took 0 bases from V and 4 from J, leaving 17 bases between them.

The CDR3 sequence is CASSPRSIQGNYGYTF. The CDR3 coding sequence is TGTGCCAGCAGCCCGAGATCCATACAGGGTAACTATGGCTACACCTTC. The J gene is TRBJ1-2, the V gene TRBV9, with a weak D call TRBD1 (6 bases). This CDR3 has 16 residues. Germline V gene data show CDR1 as SGDLS and CDR2 as YYNGEE. Between the trimmed V and J ends, which lost 4 bases and 1 base, there was a span of 17 bases. The full variable domain, completed using reference TRBV9 and TRBJ1-2, is DSGVTQTPKHLITATGQRVTLRCSPRSGDLSVYWYQQSLDQGLQFLIQYYNGEERAKGNILERFSAQQFPDLHSELNLSSLELGDSALYFCASSPRSIQGNYGYTFGSGTRLTVV.

V and J are TRBV29-1 and TRBJ1-1; maybe TRBD1 (6 bases). Germline V gene data show CDR1 as SQVTM and CDR2 as ANQGSEA. The V end was cut by 8 bases, the J end by 4 bases, with 20 bases between. The CDR3 covers 14 residues. This CDR3 reads CSTGSGEGGTEAFF. The CDR3 nucleotides read TGCAGCACTGGAAGTGGGGAGGGGGGCACTGAAGCTTTCTTT.

J is TRBJ1-5 and V is TRBV12-5, with no clear D. The CDR3 length is 12 residues. The V and J ends lost 9 bases and 5 bases respectively, with 11 bases between them. The germline CDR1 and CDR2 sequences are LGHNT and FRNRAP. The CDR3 loop is CASGLPYQPQHF. The CDR3 DNA reads as TGTGCTAGCGGGCTCCCGTATCAGCCCCAGCATTTT.

This clone was picked up one time. J is TRBJ2-3 and V is TRBV7-7; D might be TRBD2 (6 bases). The CDR3 is 14 amino acids. Germline assignment: CDR1 SSHAT and CDR2 FNYEAQ (reference sequence). Trimming pared 5 bases from V and 2 bases from J, leaving 11 bases between. The CDR3 region has the DNA TGTGCCAGCAGCCCGACGGGAGTCACAGATACGCAGTATTTT. Protein: CASSPTGVTDTQYF.

This sequence joins TRBV6-1 and TRBJ2-3; 9 bases match TRBD2. The CDR3 runs 18 residues. Unmatched junction bases numbered 17, after V lost 4 bases and J lost 6 bases. Germline loops: CDR1 MNHNS, CDR2 SASEGT. Written as DNA, the CDR3 is TGTGCCAGCAGTGGGTTGAAGATGGGAGCGGGAGGTTCGGATACGCAGTATTTT. Translated, it gives CASSGLKMGAGGSDTQYF.

As concerns this clone: Germline and junction disagree at one end, which may indicate a read error. The V and J genes are TRBV9 and TRBJ1-5; 9 nucleotides match TRBD1. The CDR3 is 14 residues long. CDR1 and CDR2 from the germline V gene are SGDLS and YYNGEE. The CDR3, as DNA: TGTGCCGGCAGCGTGACAGGGGGAGATCAGCCCCAGCATTTT. Residues: CAGSVTGGDQPQHF.

This chain links TRBV7-9 with TRBJ1-1, with a possible D match to TRBD1 (5 bases). With 5 bases removed from V and 7 bases from J, the gap between germline ends came to 17 bases. The length of the CDR3 is 14 residues. Germline V gene data show CDR1 as SEHNR and CDR2 as FQNEAQ (reference sequence). The CDR3 sequence: CASSPPARAIEAFF. CDR3 bases: TGTGCCAGCAGCCCTCCCGCCAGGGCAATTGAAGCTTTCTTT.

The chain recombines TRBV7-2 with TRBJ2-1, with 10 bases that match TRBD2. V dropped 2 bases and J dropped 5; count of bases not matched to a gene: 6. Germline CDR1 SGHTA, CDR2 FQGNSA. This CDR3 is 16 amino acids long. CDR3 DNA: TGTGCCAGCAGCTTAACAAGGACTAGCGGACACAATGAGCAGTTCTTC. It is translated as CASSLTRTSGHNEQFF.

The V and J genes are TRBV4-2 and TRBJ2-5; 11 nucleotides match TRBD2. This CDR3 has 16 amino acids. In germline, CDR1 is LGHNA, CDR2 YNFKEQ. The V and J ends lost 4 bases and 5 bases, in that order; junction bases with no gene match: 9. The CDR3 DNA reads as TGTGCCAGCAGCCCTATAGCGGGAGGGCCCGGTGAGACCCAGTACTTC. As protein: CASSPIAGGPGETQYF.

This clone was seen only once. The V gene is TRBV7-6, the J gene TRBJ2-3; 9 nucleotides align to TRBD1. The V gene's germline CDR1 is SGHVS and CDR2 FNYEAQ. V lost 6 bases and J lost 1; bases outside the gene matches: 2. The CDR3 consists of 14 residues. The CDR3 loop reads CASSRQGGTDTQYF. In nucleotides, the CDR3 is TGTGCCAGCAGTCGACAGGGGGGCACAGATACGCAGTATTTT.

This clone was recorded only once. V gene TRBV5-1 combines with J gene TRBJ2-5; TRBD1 or TRBD2 may be the D gene (6 bases each). CDR1 and CDR2 from the germline V gene are SGHRS and YFSETQ. This CDR3 spans 14 amino acids. V lost 4 bases to trimming and J lost 4 bases, with 14 bases between them. The CDR3 is CASSRRGSGETQYF. The CDR3 region has the DNA TGCGCCAGCAGCAGGAGGGGGTCTGGAGAGACCCAGTACTTC. Supplemented by reference TRBV5-1 and TRBJ2-5, the full variable domain reads KAGVTQTPRYLIKTRGQQVTLSCSPISGHRSVSWYQQTPGQGLQFLFEYFSETQRNKGNFPGRFSGRQFSNSRSEMNVSTLELGDSALYLCASSRRGSGETQYFGPGTRLLVL.

This clone appeared a single time. The chain carries TRBV29-1 and TRBJ2-3; D remains unclear. V was cut by 7 bases and J by 6 bases, with 8 bases left in between. The CDR3 is 10 amino acids. The germline V gene has CDR1 SQVTM and CDR2 ANQGSEA. The CDR3 is CSGFEDTQYF. CDR3 bases: TGCAGCGGATTTGAGGATACGCAGTATTTT.

The V gene is TRBV5-1, the J gene TRBJ2-5; TRBD2 aligns across 14 bases. Losses at the gene ends were 1 base for V and 3 bases for J; bases not matched to a gene: 14. The CDR3 runs 20 residues. The germline gives CDR1 SGHRS, CDR2 YFSETQ. This CDR3 is CASSLFGNRLAGGPEETQYF. CDR3 bases: TGCGCCAGCAGCTTGTTCGGCAACCGACTAGCGGGAGGGCCGGAAGAGACCCAGTACTTC.

The chain has TRBV29-1 and TRBJ2-7; 8 positions agree with TRBD2. CDR3 length: 15 amino acids. V gave up 6 bases and J gave up 5 bases; unmatched junction bases: 15. CDR1 SQVTM and CDR2 ANQGSEA come from the germline V gene. The CDR3 spells CSVRTNIAGLDEQYF. CDR3 nucleotide sequence: TGCAGCGTCCGAACTAATATAGCGGGACTGGACGAGCAGTACTTC.

CDR3 nucleotide sequence: TGCGCCAGCAGCCAAGATAAGCAGTCCTACAATGAGCAGTTCTTC. This gives the protein CASSQDKQSYNEQFF. The chain uses TRBV4-3 and TRBJ2-1, with no clear D. Germline assignment: CDR1 LGHNA and CDR2 YSLEER. Deletions cut 0 bases from V and 1 base from J, with 7 bases between. CDR3 length equals 15 residues.

This clone occurred once. The rearrangement joins TRBV11-1 to TRBJ2-1; 11 bases match TRBD2. V shed 3 bases and J 7 bases; nucleotides not matched to a gene: 8. Germline CDR1 and CDR2: SGHAT and FQDESV (reference sequence). The CDR3 consists of 16 residues. The DNA for the CDR3 is TGTGCCAGCAGCTTCAGACTAGCGGGAAGGTCAAATGAGCAGTTCTTC. Its protein is CASSFRLAGRSNEQFF.

For the CDR3, the DNA is TGTGCCAGCAGCGGCCCCGGGACAGGCTCCTACAATGAGCAGTTCTTC. As protein: CASSGPGTGSYNEQFF. The chain links TRBV9 to TRBJ2-1, with 8 bases that match TRBD1. The CDR3 extends over 16 amino acids. The J segment lost 0 bases and the V segment lost 3 bases, leaving 5 bases of the junction unmatched. Germline CDR1 SGDLS, CDR2 YYNGEE. Combining the CDR3 with reference TRBV9 and TRBJ2-1 gives the whole variable domain DSGVTQTPKHLITATGQRVTLRCSPRSGDLSVYWYQQSLDQGLQFLIQYYNGEERAKGNILERFSAQQFPDLHSELNLSSLELGDSALYFCASSGPGTGSYNEQFFGPGTRLTVL.

V and J are TRBV10-3 and TRBJ2-2, with no clear D. With 5 bases removed from V and 1 base from J, the gap between germline ends came to 5 bases. Germline values: CDR1 ENHRY, CDR2 SYGVKD. The CDR3 is 13 residues long. CDR3 coding DNA: TGTGCCATCAGTATAGAGAACACCGGGGAGCTGTTTTTT. As protein: CAISIENTGELFF.

This clone was observed at least ten times. V usage is TRBV2 and J usage is TRBJ1-1; 11 bases are a match to TRBD1. CDR1 and CDR2 (germline): SNHLY, FYNNEI. This CDR3 contains 13 residues. The V segment lost 8 bases and the J segment 4 bases; nucleotides outside the gene matches: 3. Here the CDR3 reads CASGGQGVTEAFF. In DNA form, the CDR3 reads TGTGCCAGCGGGGGACAGGGGGTCACTGAAGCTTTCTTT.

The chain uses TRBV5-1 and TRBJ2-1; TRBD2 agrees at 8 bases. Germline V gene lookup returns CDR1 SGHRS and CDR2 YFSETQ. The junction had 5 bases not matched to a gene; V was cut back by 3 bases and J by 6 bases. The CDR3 extends over 14 amino acids. The DNA of the CDR3 is TGCGCCAGCAGCTCCGGGACTAGTAGCAATGAGCAGTTCTTC. Translated, it gives CASSSGTSSNEQFF.

The genes are TRBV7-9 and TRBJ1-4; 8 positions match TRBD1. Looked up from germline, CDR1 is SEHNR and CDR2 is FQNEAQ (reference sequence). The ends lost 8 bases at V and 8 bases at J; junction bases unmatched: 10. This CDR3 is 14 amino acids long. The CDR3 DNA follows: TGTGCCAGCCAGCGGACAGGGTTTCGAGAAAAACTGTTTTTT. This gives the protein CASQRTGFREKLFF.

The chain joins TRBV5-8 to TRBJ2-7; 10 bases align to TRBD2. J gave up 2 bases and V 4 bases, and 6 bases lay outside the gene matches. This CDR3 region has 15 residues. CDR1 and CDR2 (germline): SGHTS, YDEGEE. In nucleotides, the CDR3 is TGTGCCAGCAGCAACGGACTAGCGGAGACCTACGAGCAGTACTTC. Protein product: CASSNGLAETYEQYF.

This clone was seen once. The rearrangement links TRBV5-4 to TRBJ1-1, with TRBD1 as a possible D gene (6 bases). V lost 4 bases and J lost 1, with 11 bases in between. This CDR3 spans 14 amino acids. Per germline, CDR1 SGHNT and CDR2 YYREEE (reference sequence). CDR3 sequence: CASSGRGQNTEAFF. In DNA, the CDR3 is TGTGCCAGCAGCGGCAGGGGACAGAACACTGAAGCTTTCTTT.

The chain is built from TRBV7-8 and TRBJ2-1, with D possibly being TRBD2 (6 bases). The V and J ends lost 1 base and 3 bases respectively, with 13 bases between them. This CDR3 is 16 amino acids long. Germline V gene sequence: CDR1 SGHVS, CDR2 FQNEAQ. The CDR3 loop is CASSLEAGSFYNEQFF. CDR3 nucleotide sequence: TGTGCCAGCAGCTTAGAGGCCGGGAGTTTCTACAATGAGCAGTTCTTC.

The chain links TRBV7-2 to TRBJ2-3, with TRBD2 identical over 10 bases. V shed 2 bases and J 4 bases; nucleotides not matched to a gene: 3. Germline CDR1 is SGHTA and CDR2 is FQGNSA. The CDR3 consists of 15 residues. The CDR3 DNA is TGTGCCAGCAGCTTAAGTAGCGGGAGGCCAGATACGCAGTATTTT. Translation gives CASSLSSGRPDTQYF.

The chain combines TRBV25-1 with TRBJ2-3, with 10 bases aligning to TRBD1. The CDR3 consists of 17 residues. Germline CDR1 is MGHDK and CDR2 is SYGVNS. V lost 4 bases and J lost 1; bases outside the gene matches: 8. CDR3 nucleotide sequence: TGTGCCAGCAGTGCCCGGCCCGGGACAGGGGGCACAGATACGCAGTATTTT. Translated, it gives CASSARPGTGGTDTQYF.

The rearrangement links TRBV2 to TRBJ1-5, with TRBD1 matching over 8 bases. The germline gives CDR1 SNHLY, CDR2 FYNNEI. Trimming took 6 bases from V and 5 from J; bases not matched to a gene: 9. The CDR3 sequence is 15 residues long. The CDR3 region has the DNA TGTGCCAGCAGGTGGACAGGGCTCATAGATCAGCCCCAGCATTTT. Its translation is CASRWTGLIDQPQHF.